This T cell receptor (beta chain) was obtained from a study of control samples from healthy donors and cancer patients. Germline V gene lookup returns CDR1 SEHNR and CDR2 FQNEAQ (reference sequence). Trimming cost V 5 bases and J 7 bases, with 21 bases left between them. The CDR3 spans 16 residues. Profiling relied on immunoSEQ multiplex PCR, and the TCRdb table lists in-frame clones only, not all of them. The repertoire includes around 190,000 clones, around 90% of them detected once, and approximately 1.4% sits in the top ten. Material for sequencing was blood. This chain links TRBV7-9 with TRBJ2-4; a weak D match, TRBD2 (5 bases). The TCR was taken from a man aged 25 to 40 in good health. The CDR3 loop is CASSPQEGPEINIQYF. CDR3 DNA: TGTGCCAGCAGCCCCCAAGAGGGTCCCGAAATCAACATTCAGTACTTC.